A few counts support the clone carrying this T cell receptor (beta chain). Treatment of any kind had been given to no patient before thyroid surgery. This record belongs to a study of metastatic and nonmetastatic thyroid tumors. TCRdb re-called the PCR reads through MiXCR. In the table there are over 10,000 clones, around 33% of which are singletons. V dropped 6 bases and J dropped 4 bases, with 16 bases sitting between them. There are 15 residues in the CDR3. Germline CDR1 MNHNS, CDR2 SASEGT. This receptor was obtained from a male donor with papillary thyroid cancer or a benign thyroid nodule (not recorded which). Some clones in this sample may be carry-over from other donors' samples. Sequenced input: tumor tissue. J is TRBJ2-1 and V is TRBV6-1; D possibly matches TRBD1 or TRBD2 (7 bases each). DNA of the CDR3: TGTGCCAGCAGCGCGTCAGGGGGGGTATACAATGAGCAGTTCTTC. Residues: CASSASGGVYNEQFF.